This entry describes one T cell receptor beta chain. The antigen is unknown. These data are taken from a study of T cells in tuberculosis. Study at large: The T cells targeted glucose monomycolate, a mycobacterial lipid, via CD1B. In South Africa, adults with active tuberculosis were compared with IGRA-negative and latently infected IGRA-positive adolescents. General study findings and limits: Smaller distances to GMM-specific TCRs suggested their expansion in active tuberculosis.

The CDR3 covers 14 residues. Trimming cost V 4 bases and J 2 bases, with 11 bases left between them. Germline-derived CDR1 and CDR2 are MGHRA and YSYEKL. The table came from immunoSEQ multiplex PCR; TCRdb's copy has only in-frame clones and leaves some out. The profile covers 28,000 or so clones, with roughly 90% appearing a single time and 5.5% to 6.5% taken by the ten largest. The gene calls are TRBV4-1 and TRBJ1-2; D gene ambiguous. This TCR was sampled from a donor between 10 and 29 years old with latent tuberculosis or without tuberculosis infection. The sample consisted of PBMCs. CDR3 nucleotides: TGCGCCAGCAGCCCGGTCCAGGTAAACTATGGCTACACCTTC. The encoded protein is CASSPVQVNYGYTF.